This TCR beta chain was sequenced in a study of metastatic and nonmetastatic thyroid tumors. In the study overall: The comparison covered peripheral blood and tumor or nodule tissue in malignant and benign thyroid patients. Findings of the study overall: A significant increase in TCR beta diversity was reportedly seen in malignant thyroid tumors relative to benign nodules, in blood and tumor.

The CDR3 loop spans 14 amino acids. Germline values: CDR1 SGHNT, CDR2 YENEEA. V lost 3 bases to trimming and J lost 11 bases; unmatched junction nucleotides: 10. This clone was seen at least ten times. Its matching antigen is unknown. TCRdb re-processed the PCR reads through MiXCR. The sample has 21,000 or so clones; approximately 20% are singletons. Nobody among the patients had been given any treatment before thyroid surgery. This chain connects TRBV11-3 to TRBJ1-1; TRBD1 agrees at 9 bases. This receptor was taken from a male donor with papillary thyroid cancer or a benign thyroid nodule (not recorded which). Some clones in this sample may be carry-over from other donors' samples. The sequenced material came from blood. The CDR3 bases are TGTGCCAGCAGCTTCTTCGGACAGGGGCTTGCCGCTTTCTTT. Amino acids: CASSFFGQGLAAFF.